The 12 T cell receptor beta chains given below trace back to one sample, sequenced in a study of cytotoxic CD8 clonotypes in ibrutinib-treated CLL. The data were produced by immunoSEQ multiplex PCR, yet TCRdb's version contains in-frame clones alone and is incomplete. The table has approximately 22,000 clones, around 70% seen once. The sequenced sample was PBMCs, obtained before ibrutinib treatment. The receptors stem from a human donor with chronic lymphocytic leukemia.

The CDR3 here is CASSLDGLAGGPETQYF. The DNA for the CDR3 is TGTGCCAGCAGCTTGGACGGACTAGCGGGAGGGCCAGAGACCCAGTACTTC. The chain employs TRBV5-4 and TRBJ2-5; the match to TRBD2 covers 15 bases. CDR1 SGHNT and CDR2 YYREEE come from the germline V gene (reference sequence). The ends lost 0 bases at V and 4 bases at J; junction bases unmatched: 4. This CDR3 region has 17 residues.

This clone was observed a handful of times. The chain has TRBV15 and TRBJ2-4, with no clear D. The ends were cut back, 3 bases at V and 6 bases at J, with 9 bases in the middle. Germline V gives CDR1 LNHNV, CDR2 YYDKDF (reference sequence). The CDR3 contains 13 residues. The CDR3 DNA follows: TGTGCCACCAGCAGGTCGGCGACAAACATTCAGTACTTC. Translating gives CATSRSATNIQYF.

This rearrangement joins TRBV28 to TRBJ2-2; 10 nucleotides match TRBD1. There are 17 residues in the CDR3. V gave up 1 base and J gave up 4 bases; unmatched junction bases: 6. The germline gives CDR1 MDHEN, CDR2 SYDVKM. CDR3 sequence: CASSLLGTGAFTGELFF. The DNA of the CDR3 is TGTGCCAGCAGTTTATTAGGGACAGGGGCCTTCACCGGGGAGCTGTTTTTT. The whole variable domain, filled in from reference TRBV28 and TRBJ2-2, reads DVKVTQSSRYLVKRTGEKVFLECVQDMDHENMFWYRQDPGLGLRLIYFSYDVKMKEKGDIPEGYSVSREKKERFSLILESASTNQTSMYLCASSLLGTGAFTGELFFGEGSRLTVL.

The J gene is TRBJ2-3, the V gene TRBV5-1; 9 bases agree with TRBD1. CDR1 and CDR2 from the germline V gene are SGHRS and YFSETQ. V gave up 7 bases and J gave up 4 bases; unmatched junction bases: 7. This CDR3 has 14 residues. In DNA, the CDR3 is TGCGCCAGCTTCCGGGACAGGGCAGCAGATACGCAGTATTTT. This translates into CASFRDRAADTQYF.

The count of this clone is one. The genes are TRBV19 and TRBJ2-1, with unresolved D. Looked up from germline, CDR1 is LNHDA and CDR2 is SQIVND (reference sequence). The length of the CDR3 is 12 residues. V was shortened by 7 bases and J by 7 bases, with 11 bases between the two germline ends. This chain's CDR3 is CASTGLGNEQFF. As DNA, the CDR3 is TGTGCCAGTACTGGCCTGGGTAATGAGCAGTTCTTC. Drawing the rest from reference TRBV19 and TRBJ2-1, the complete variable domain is DGGITQSPKYLFRKEGQNVTLSCEQNLNHDAMYWYRQDPGQGLRLIYYSQIVNDFQKGDIAEGYSVSREKKESFPLTVTSAQKNPTAFYLCASTGLGNEQFFGPGTRLTVL.

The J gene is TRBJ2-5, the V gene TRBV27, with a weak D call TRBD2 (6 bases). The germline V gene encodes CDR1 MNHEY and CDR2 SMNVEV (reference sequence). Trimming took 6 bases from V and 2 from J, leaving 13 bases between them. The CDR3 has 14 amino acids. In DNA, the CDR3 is TGTGCCAGCAGGACCCTCGCGGGGCAAGAGACCCAGTACTTC. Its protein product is CASRTLAGQETQYF.

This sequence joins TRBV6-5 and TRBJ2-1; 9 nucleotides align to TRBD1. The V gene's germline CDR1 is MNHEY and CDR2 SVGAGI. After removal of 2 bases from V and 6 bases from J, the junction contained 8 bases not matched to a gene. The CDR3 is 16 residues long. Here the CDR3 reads CASSYGTGWGSNEQFF. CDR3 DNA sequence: TGTGCCAGCAGTTACGGGACAGGGTGGGGAAGCAATGAGCAGTTCTTC.

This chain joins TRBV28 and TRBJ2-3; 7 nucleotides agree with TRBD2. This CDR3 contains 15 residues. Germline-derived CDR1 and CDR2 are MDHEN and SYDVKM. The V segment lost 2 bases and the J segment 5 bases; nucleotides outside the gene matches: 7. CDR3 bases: TGTGCCAGCAGTTTAAGGGGCCCGGGGGGAGATACGCAGTATTTT. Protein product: CASSLRGPGGDTQYF.

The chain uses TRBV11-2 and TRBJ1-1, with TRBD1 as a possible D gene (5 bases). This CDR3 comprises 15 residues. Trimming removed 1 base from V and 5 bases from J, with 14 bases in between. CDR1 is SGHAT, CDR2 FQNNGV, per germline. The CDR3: CASSLGPGLVTEAFF. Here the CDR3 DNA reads TGTGCCAGCAGCTTAGGGCCAGGGCTGGTGACTGAAGCTTTCTTT.

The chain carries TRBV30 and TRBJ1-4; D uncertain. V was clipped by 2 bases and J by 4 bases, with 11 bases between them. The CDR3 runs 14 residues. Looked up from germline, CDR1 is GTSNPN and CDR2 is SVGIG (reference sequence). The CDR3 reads CAWSPRMFNEKLFF. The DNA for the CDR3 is TGTGCCTGGAGTCCACGGATGTTTAATGAAAAACTGTTTTTT.

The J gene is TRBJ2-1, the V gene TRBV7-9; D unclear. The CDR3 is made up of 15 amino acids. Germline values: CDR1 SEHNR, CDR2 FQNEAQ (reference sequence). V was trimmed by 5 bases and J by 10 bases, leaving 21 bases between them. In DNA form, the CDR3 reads TGTGCCAGCAGCCCGTCGTCGTTGGCCCTCAGCGAGCAGTTCTTC. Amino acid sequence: CASSPSSLALSEQFF.

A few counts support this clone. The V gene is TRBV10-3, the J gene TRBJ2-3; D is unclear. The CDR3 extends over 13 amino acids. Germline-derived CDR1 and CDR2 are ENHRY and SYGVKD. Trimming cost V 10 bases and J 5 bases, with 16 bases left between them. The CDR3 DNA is TGTGCCACCCGCCCACCCTTGGGAGATACGCAGTATTTT. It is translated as CATRPPLGDTQYF.